This is a list of T cell receptor beta chains from one sample in a study of PD-1 blockade in mismatch repair-deficient tumors. Method: immunoSEQ multiplex PCR; TCRdb's copy keeps in-frame clones and lacks some. The sample has around 120,000 clones; about nine tenths are singletons. The sequencing here drew on peripheral blood, taken almost 74 weeks after starting pembrolizumab. The receptors derive from an adult with mismatch repair-deficient cancer. The CDR3 runs from the conserved cysteine through the conserved F or W. D genes are given only for firm matches. Not all rows give a size; the values are once, few, many and, for expanded clones, a class.

-,-,TRBV4-2,TRBJ1-5,CASSQIQGLDQPQHF,TGTGCCAGCAGCCAAATACAGGGTTTGGATCAGCCCCAGCATTTT
-,-,TRBV27,TRBJ2-7,CASSLLPLDPNEQYF,TGTGCCAGCAGCCTCCTCCCCCTGGACCCTAACGAGCAGTACTTC
TRBD1,-,TRBV10-3,TRBJ2-1,CAIRTGQGGNEQFF,TGTGCCATCAGGACGGGACAGGGAGGCAATGAGCAGTTCTTC
-,-,TRBV11-3,TRBJ2-7,CASSLDLYNYEQYF,TGTGCCAGCAGCTTAGATTTGTACAACTACGAGCAGTACTTC
-,-,TRBV27,TRBJ2-3,CASKTLDGTDTQYF,TGTGCCAGCAAAACTTTGGACGGCACAGATACGCAGTATTTT
TRBD2,-,TRBV9,TRBJ2-2,CASSEGLAGEGELFF,TGTGCCAGCAGCGAGGGACTAGCGGGAGAGGGGGAGCTGTTTTTT
TRBD2,once,TRBV7-6,TRBJ2-3,CASSLAGGDTQYF,TGTGCCAGCAGCTTAGCGGGAGGGGATACGCAGTATTTT
-,-,TRBV7-8,TRBJ1-5,CASSLEFRGQPQHF,TGTGCCAGCAGCTTAGAGTTTCGAGGACAGCCCCAGCATTTT
-,-,TRBV7-8,TRBJ2-7,CASSLQRTYEQYF,TGTGCCAGCAGCTTGCAGAGGACCTACGAGCAGTACTTC
TRBD1,-,TRBV6-1,TRBJ1-1,CASSRQGEAFF,TGTGCCAGCAGCCGACAGGGTGAAGCTTTCTTT
TRBD1,-,TRBV27,TRBJ2-7,CASSISGTGGVYEQYF,TGTGCCAGCAGTATTTCCGGGACAGGGGGCGTCTACGAGCAGTACTTC
TRBD2,-,TRBV18,TRBJ2-5,CASSRLRGGETQYF,TGTGCCAGCTCACGTCTACGGGGAGGGGAGACCCAGTACTTC